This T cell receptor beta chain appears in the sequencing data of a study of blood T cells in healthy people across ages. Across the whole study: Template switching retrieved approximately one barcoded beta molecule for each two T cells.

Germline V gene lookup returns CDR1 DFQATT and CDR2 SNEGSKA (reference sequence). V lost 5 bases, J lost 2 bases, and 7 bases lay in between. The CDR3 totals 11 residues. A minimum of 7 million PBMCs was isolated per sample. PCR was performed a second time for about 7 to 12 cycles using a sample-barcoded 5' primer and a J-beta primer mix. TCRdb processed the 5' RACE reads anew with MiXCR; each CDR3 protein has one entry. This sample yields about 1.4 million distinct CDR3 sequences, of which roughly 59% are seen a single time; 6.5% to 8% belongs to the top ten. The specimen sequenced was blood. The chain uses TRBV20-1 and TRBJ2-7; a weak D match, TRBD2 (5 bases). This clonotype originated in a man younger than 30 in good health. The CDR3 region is CSADGTYEQYF. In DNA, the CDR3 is TGCAGTGCTGACGGGACCTACGAGCAGTACTTC.